This T cell receptor (beta chain) appears in the sequencing data of a study of T cell responses to AZD1222 COVID-19 vaccine. Study-wide context: Some second doses came at about 4 weeks and others at about 12 weeks; these were pooled. Study findings and constraints: Donors in the cohort were predominantly white British and more often female, and clonal diversity was possibly underestimated. Among vaccine-associated CD4 TCRs, coverage spanned spike, with dominance at 160-218 and 743-854.

Sequenced by immunoSEQ multiplex PCR; TCRdb stores in-frame clones only, minus some. The data contain 75,000 to 100,000 clones, about 89% of them singletons. CDR3 length equals 14 residues. Unmatched junction bases numbered 1, after V lost 3 bases and J lost 3 bases. In germline, CDR1 is SNHLY, CDR2 FYNNEI. Turning to this clone: Its antigen remains unknown.

This rearrangement joins TRBV2 to TRBJ2-7; 11 nucleotides line up with TRBD2. The specimen comprised peripheral blood, sampled on day 0 of AZD1222 vaccination. The source is an adult in good health. The CDR3 is CASSDLAGGYEQYF. CDR3 sequence (DNA): TGTGCCAGCAGTGATCTAGCGGGAGGCTACGAGCAGTACTTC.